The 12 T cell receptor beta chains below come from one sample, sequenced in a study of metastatic and nonmetastatic thyroid tumors (dated by TCRdb to 2019 to 2021). Libraries were made using PCR. Sequencing relied on an Illumina HiSeq 4000. TCRdb reprocessing: public reads trimmed at Q25 with fastp, clones called with MiXCR, in-frame beta chains kept. This sample gives around 41,000 clones in total; 3% to 3.5% of them show up just once. Approximately 10% of the sample belongs to the ten largest clones. Before undergoing thyroid surgery, none of the patients had been given any kind of treatment. The sequencing input was blood. The receptors derive from a female donor with papillary thyroid cancer or a benign thyroid nodule (not recorded which). Some clones in this sample may be carry-over from other donors' samples.

Concerning this clone: At one of its ends the junction is not consistent with the germline gene, which may arise from a read error. This chain links TRBV7-9 with TRBJ1-2; 8 bases agree with TRBD1. The CDR3 is 15 amino acids. Germline V lookup: CDR1 SEHNR, CDR2 FQNEAQ (reference sequence). Here the CDR3 reads CASSPRAGGDYGYTF. The CDR3 DNA is TGCGCCAGCAGCCCGAGGGCAGGGGGCGACTATGGCTACACCTTC.

The V and J genes are TRBV6-2 or TRBV6-3 and TRBJ1-1; TRBD1 is a possible D gene (6 bases). V was clipped by 10 bases and J by 4 bases, with 13 bases between them. The germline V gene encodes CDR1 MNHEY and CDR2 SVGEGT. The CDR3 extends over 12 amino acids. CDR3 in amino acids: CAIRGGGTEAFF. DNA for the CDR3: TGTGCCATCCGGGGAGGGGGCACTGAAGCTTTCTTT.

This clone was seen ten or more times. The gene calls are TRBV19 and TRBJ2-5; 9 bases align to TRBD2. This CDR3 contains 17 residues. Unmatched junction bases numbered 12, after V lost 0 bases and J lost 7 bases. Germline V CDR1 and CDR2: LNHDA, SQIVND (reference sequence). Written as DNA, the CDR3 is TGTGCCAGTAGTATAGATCAGCATAGCGGGAGCTATGGGACCCAGTACTTC. This sequence encodes CASSIDQHSGSYGTQYF.

Many counts were recorded for this clone. The V call is TRBV19, the J call TRBJ1-3; D gene ambiguous. The CDR3 runs 15 residues. In germline, CDR1 is LNHDA, CDR2 SQIVND (reference sequence). Between the trimmed V and J ends, which lost 5 bases and 0 bases, there was a span of 11 bases. The CDR3 reads CASSVGPTSGNTIYF. CDR3 DNA sequence: TGTGCCAGTAGTGTCGGACCGACCTCTGGAAACACCATATATTTT. Complete variable domain (other parts from reference TRBV19 and TRBJ1-3): DGGITQSPKYLFRKEGQNVTLSCEQNLNHDAMYWYRQDPGQGLRLIYYSQIVNDFQKGDIAEGYSVSREKKESFPLTVTSAQKNPTAFYLCASSVGPTSGNTIYFGEGSWLTVV.

This clone was found many times. The chain has TRBV7-8 and TRBJ1-3; D ambiguous. V was cut by 7 bases and J by 0 bases, with 13 bases left in between. This CDR3 contains 15 residues. CDR1 is SGHVS, CDR2 FQNEAQ, per germline. The CDR3 DNA is TGTGCCAGCACCATTGGGCAGAGCTCTGGAAACACCATATATTTT. Its translation is CASTIGQSSGNTIYF.

This clone was counted between two and nine times. J is TRBJ2-7 and V is TRBV6-5; maybe TRBD2 (6 bases). The CDR3 extends over 16 amino acids. Germline V gene sequence: CDR1 MNHEY, CDR2 SVGAGI. V lost 0 bases and J lost 2, with 14 bases in between. CDR3 sequence: CASSYSRASAAYEQYF. The CDR3 region has the DNA TGTGCCAGCAGTTACTCGAGGGCTAGCGCGGCCTACGAGCAGTACTTC.

This clone was picked up many times. V gene TRBV7-4 combines with J gene TRBJ2-1, with 9 bases aligning to TRBD2. V lost 4 bases and J lost 5; bases outside the gene matches: 9. Germline CDR1 and CDR2: SGHVT and SQSDAQ. This CDR3 region has 16 residues. The CDR3 sequence is CASSWETSGQHNEQFF. Written as DNA, the CDR3 is TGTGCCAGCAGCTGGGAGACTAGCGGCCAACACAATGAGCAGTTCTTC.

This clone was seen ten or more times. The chain combines TRBV11-2 with TRBJ1-6; D is unresolved. Trimming took off 5 bases at V and 4 bases at J, with 6 bases between the two ends. The germline gives CDR1 SGHAT, CDR2 FQNNGV. The CDR3 extends over 13 amino acids. The CDR3 here is CASSRLYNSPLHF. The CDR3 DNA sequence: TGTGCCAGCAGCAGGCTTTATAATTCACCCCTCCACTTT. The complete variable domain, with remaining parts taken from reference TRBV11-2 and TRBJ1-6, reads EAGVAQSPRYKIIEKRQSVAFWCNPISGHATLYWYQQILGQGPKLLIQFQNNGVVDDSQLPKDRFSAERLKGVDSTLKIQPAKLEDSAVYLCASSRLYNSPLHFGNGTRLTVT.

This clone has at least ten counts. Here the CDR3 DNA reads TGTGCCAGCAGTCGGGAGGGACCGCACTCTGGAAACACCATATATTTT. It translates to CASSREGPHSGNTIYF. The chain carries TRBV12-3 or TRBV12-4 and TRBJ1-3, with a tentative D call TRBD1 (5 bases). Deletions cut 5 bases from V and 0 bases from J, with 14 bases between. The CDR3 has 16 amino acids.

With regard to this clone: With a much larger clone just one base away, this may be a read error. The chain links TRBV29-1 to TRBJ2-3; tentative D call: TRBD2 (5 bases). V lost 6 bases to trimming and J lost 2 bases, with 9 bases between them. CDR1 and CDR2 from the germline V gene are SQVTM and ANQGSEA. The CDR3 contains 12 residues. The CDR3 spells CSVRVTTDTQYF. The CDR3 coding sequence is TGCAGCGTGAGGGTTACCACAGATACGCAGTATTTT.

This clone occurred many times. V and J are TRBV7-3 and TRBJ2-7; D unresolved. This CDR3 has 16 amino acids. Per the germline V gene, CDR1 is SGHTA and CDR2 is FQGTGA. V lost 2 bases and J 2 bases, leaving 16 bases between the germline ends. The CDR3 loop reads CASSLGGRLSTYEQYF. The CDR3 region has the DNA TGTGCCAGCAGCTTAGGCGGCAGACTCTCTACCTACGAGCAGTACTTC.

Many counts were recorded for this clone. The rearrangement uses TRBV28 and TRBJ1-2; unclear D gene. V lost 2 bases and J lost 2, with 9 bases in between. Looked up from germline, CDR1 is MDHEN and CDR2 is SYDVKM. This CDR3 has 14 amino acids. The CDR3 loop is CASSLAGPNYGYTF. CDR3 coding DNA: TGTGCCAGCAGTTTAGCCGGACCAAACTATGGCTACACCTTC.